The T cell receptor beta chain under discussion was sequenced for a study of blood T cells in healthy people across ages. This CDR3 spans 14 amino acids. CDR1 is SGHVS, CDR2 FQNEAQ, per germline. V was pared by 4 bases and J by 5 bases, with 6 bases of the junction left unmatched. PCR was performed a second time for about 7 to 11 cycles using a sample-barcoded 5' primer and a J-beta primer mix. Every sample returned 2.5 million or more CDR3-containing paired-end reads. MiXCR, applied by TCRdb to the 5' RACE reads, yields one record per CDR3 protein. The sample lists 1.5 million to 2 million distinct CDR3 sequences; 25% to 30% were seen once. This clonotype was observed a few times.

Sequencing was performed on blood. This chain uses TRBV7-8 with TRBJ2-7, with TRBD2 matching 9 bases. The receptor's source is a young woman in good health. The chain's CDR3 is CASSSRSGSHEQYF. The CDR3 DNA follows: TGTGCCAGCAGCTCACGTAGCGGGAGCCACGAGCAGTACTTC.